This T cell receptor beta chain was observed in a study of control samples from healthy donors and cancer patients. Profiling relied on immunoSEQ multiplex PCR, and the TCRdb table lists in-frame clones only, not all of them. The sample contains some 150,000 clones, approximately 94% of which appear only once. The junction had 5 bases not matched to a gene; V was cut back by 2 bases and J by 4 bases. The CDR3 spans 15 residues. The germline CDR1 and CDR2 sequences are MNHEY and SVGEGT. The sample consisted of PBMCs. The chain has TRBV6-2 or TRBV6-3 and TRBJ2-1; 7 bases map to TRBD1. The clonotype originates from a man aged 55 to 70 with colorectal cancer. For the CDR3, the DNA is TGTGCCAGCAGTTACAATTTGGGACAGTACAATGAGCAGTTCTTC. It yields the protein CASSYNLGQYNEQFF.